This TCR beta chain stems from a study of shared clonotypes between healthy human individuals. The CDR3 consists of 17 residues. After removal of 6 bases from V and 0 bases from J, the junction contained 8 bases not matched to a gene. CDR1 is MNHEY, CDR2 SMNVEV, per germline (reference sequence). Measured with immunoSEQ multiplex PCR; TCRdb has only the in-frame clones, and not every one. The data hold a few million clones, with approximately 94% observed a single time. The TCR was taken from a man between 18 and 29 years old in good health. This chain links TRBV27 with TRBJ1-5, with TRBD1 matching 10 bases. The sequenced sample consisted of naive CD4+ T cells sorted from blood. The subset denotes: CD45RA+ positively selected. The CDR3 here is CASREGDRGSSNQPQHF. CDR3 DNA sequence: TGTGCCAGCAGAGAGGGGGACAGGGGTTCTAGCAATCAGCCCCAGCATTTT.